The sequence of this TCR beta chain was determined in a study of blood T cell repertoires in COVID-19. On the study more broadly: Acute-phase and convalescent COVID-19 samples originated in the United States, Italy and Spain.

Original processing notes: Reference gene primer amplification in the assay estimated nucleated cell counts. Sequenced by immunoSEQ multiplex PCR; TCRdb stores in-frame clones only, minus some. From that table come the V and J calls and clone size; the DNA was used to work out D and trimming. The sample holds about 190,000 clones, about 83% seen once. Enrolment of Seattle patients took place during active infection, and they were followed longitudinally. The CDR3 is 13 residues long. CDR1 and CDR2 from the germline V gene are LNHDA and SQIVND (reference sequence). J was trimmed by 2 bases and V by 4 bases; bases with no gene match: 1.

Sequenced input: peripheral blood. The source is a woman in her 70s with COVID-19, enrolled during active disease. The rearrangement uses TRBV19 and TRBJ1-2; TRBD1 matches at 7 bases. The CDR3 reads CASSKGQNYGYTF. CDR3 coding DNA: TGTGCCAGTAGTAAGGGACAGAACTATGGCTACACCTTC.